The rows below give T cell receptor beta chains drawn from one sample of a study of cytomegalovirus exposure and HLA in healthy donors. Assay: immunoSEQ multiplex PCR; the TCRdb copy retains only in-frame clones and omits some. The repertoire holds around 140,000 clones, with approximately 88% as singletons. Sequenced: PBMCs. The receptors were sampled from a young man in good health and CMV-seropositive. The CDR3 runs from the conserved cysteine through the conserved F or W. D genes are given only for firm matches. Size is stated for part of the rows, as once, few or many counts, or as a class when the clone is expanded.

cdr3_nt cdr3_aa v_call d_call clone_size j_call
TGTGCCAGCAGTTACTCGCGCGGGAGCCCCTACGAGCAGTACTTC CASSYSRGSPYEQYF TRBV6-5 TRBD2 NA TRBJ2-7
TGTGCCAGCACGGGACAGGGGGCCGGGGAGCTGTTTTTT CASTGQGAGELFF TRBV2 TRBD1 once TRBJ2-2
TGCAGTGCTGGGGACACGACCCAGTACTTC CSAGDTTQYF TRBV20-1 NA NA TRBJ2-5
TGTGCCAGCAGCTCATCCGGGACAGAAAAAGAGACCCAGTACTTC CASSSSGTEKETQYF TRBV9 TRBD1 NA TRBJ2-5
TGTGCCTGGAGTCCTCGGACATCCCTGAACACCGGGGAGCTGTTTTTT CAWSPRTSLNTGELFF TRBV30 NA NA TRBJ2-2
TGCGCCAGCAGCCGCATGCCCACTTACACTGAAGCTTTCTTT CASSRMPTYTEAFF TRBV4-1 NA NA TRBJ1-1
TGTGCCAGCAGTGGGGACAGGGGCACTGAAGCTTTCTTT CASSGDRGTEAFF TRBV2 TRBD1 few TRBJ1-1
TGTGCCAGCAGTTACCGAGACAAGGGGCCCCTCCACTTT CASSYRDKGPLHF TRBV6-5 NA NA TRBJ1-6
TGTGCCAGCATTACACAGGGGGCCAGGATAGCTTTCTTT CASITQGARIAFF TRBV2 TRBD1 NA TRBJ1-1
TGCAGCGTTGAAGACGGTCTAAATCAGCCCCAGCATTTT CSVEDGLNQPQHF TRBV29-1 NA NA TRBJ1-5
TGTGCCAGCAGTTACACTAGGGGGGGGCTGAACACTGAAGCTTTCTTT CASSYTRGGLNTEAFF TRBV6-5 NA NA TRBJ1-1
TGTGCCAGTAGTCCAGGACAGGTCCCCTATGGCTACACCTTC CASSPGQVPYGYTF TRBV19 TRBD1 NA TRBJ1-2
TGTGCCTGGAGCGACCGGAACTTGATGACGGGACAGGGCTTTTCACCCCTCCACTTT CAWSDRNLMTGQGFSPLHF TRBV30 TRBD1 NA TRBJ1-6
TGTGCCAGCAGGCCGGGACAGGGAGCCGTTCAGCCCCAGCATTTT CASRPGQGAVQPQHF TRBV27 TRBD1 NA TRBJ1-5
TGTGCCAGCAGCACGGACATCGGTGAAGCTTTCTTT CASSTDIGEAFF TRBV5-6 NA NA TRBJ1-1
TGTGCCAGCAGTTACTCGGGGCTACCCGAGCAGTTCTTC CASSYSGLPEQFF TRBV6-6 NA NA TRBJ2-1
TGTGCCAGCAGTTACTCAACTAGTAACAATGAGCAGTTCTTC CASSYSTSNNEQFF TRBV6-5 NA NA TRBJ2-1
TGCGCCAGCAGCCAAGAGGGGACTGGGTACTCCTACAATGAGCAGTTCTTC CASSQEGTGYSYNEQFF TRBV4-1 NA few TRBJ2-1
TGCGCCAGTAGCGGGACTAGCGGCTACAATGAGCAGTTCTTC CASSGTSGYNEQFF TRBV10-2 TRBD2 NA TRBJ2-1
TGTGCCAGCAGCACCCCTCCGGGTTATGGCTACACCTTC CASSTPPGYGYTF TRBV5-4 NA NA TRBJ1-2
TGTGCCTGGACGGGACAGTACTACTATGGCTACACCTTC CAWTGQYYYGYTF TRBV30 TRBD1 NA TRBJ1-2
TGTGCCAGCAGCCCTGGGAGCGGGGTCCCCGGGGAGCTGTTTTTT CASSPGSGVPGELFF TRBV7-9 TRBD2 NA TRBJ2-2
TGTGCCAGCAGAACCGGGACAGGGGGCTTGGAGACCCAGTACTTC CASRTGTGGLETQYF TRBV11-2 TRBD1 NA TRBJ2-5
TGTGCCAGCAGTTGGACTAGCGGGACAAACACAGATACGCAGTATTTT CASSWTSGTNTDTQYF TRBV6-5 TRBD2 NA TRBJ2-3
TGTGCCAGCAGCTCCTACCCCAGGGTTGAGAAACTGTTTTTT CASSSYPRVEKLFF TRBV7-8 NA NA TRBJ1-4
TGTGCCAGCAGCCCTTCACAGGGGCCGGTCACTGAAGCTTTCTTT CASSPSQGPVTEAFF TRBV5-5 TRBD1 NA TRBJ1-1
TGCAGCGTTGAACGGGGGAACACTGAAGCTTTCTTT CSVERGNTEAFF TRBV29-1 NA NA TRBJ1-1
TGTGCCAGTCAAGCGTTTGGTAGCTACAATGAGCAGTTCTTC CASQAFGSYNEQFF TRBV6-6 NA NA TRBJ2-1
TGCGCCAGCAGCTCTTTTAGCGGGGGGAACAACAATGAGCAGTTCTTC CASSSFSGGNNNEQFF TRBV5-1 TRBD2 NA TRBJ2-1
TGTGCCAGCAGTTCCTCAGGGGCCAGCTACAATGAGCAGTTCTTC CASSSSGASYNEQFF TRBV6-5 NA NA TRBJ2-1
TGTGCCAGCAGCTTAAGTGTCGGGTCCTACGAGCAGTACTTC CASSLSVGSYEQYF TRBV7-3 NA NA TRBJ2-7